A selection of T cell receptor beta chains follows, all from one sample in a study of blood T cell repertoires in COVID-19. TCRdb's copy holds only in-frame clones and misses some; the assay was immunoSEQ multiplex PCR. Of some 200,000 clones in the sample, around four fifths were seen once. Source material: peripheral blood. The receptors here all came from a woman older than 75 with COVID-19, enrolled during active disease. The CDR3 runs from the conserved cysteine through the conserved F or W. The order of the fields is CDR3 DNA, CDR3 protein, J gene, V gene, clone size, D gene. The D gene is left open where the match is weak. Clone size is given for some rows only: seen once, a few or many times, or a class if the clone is expanded.

CDR3 DNA: TGTGCCAGCAGTTACGGGGGACAGGGGGGCGAAAAACTGTTTTTT
CDR3 protein: CASSYGGQGGEKLFF
J gene: TRBJ1-4
V gene: TRBV6-2/TRBV6-3
clone size: NA
D gene: TRBD1

CDR3 DNA: TGTGCCAGCAGTGCGCAGGGGCGAGGACAGCCCCAGCATTTT
CDR3 protein: CASSAQGRGQPQHF
J gene: TRBJ1-5
V gene: TRBV6-4
clone size: NA
D gene: NA

CDR3 DNA: TGTGCCAGCAGCCAACAGGGGAGCGCAGAGACCCAGTACTTC
CDR3 protein: CASSQQGSAETQYF
J gene: TRBJ2-5
V gene: TRBV7-2
clone size: NA
D gene: TRBD1

CDR3 DNA: TGTGCCAGCAGCCCTACAGGGTTGAATGAAAAACTGTTTTTT
CDR3 protein: CASSPTGLNEKLFF
J gene: TRBJ1-4
V gene: TRBV28
clone size: NA
D gene: NA

CDR3 DNA: TGTGCCAGTAGTAGACAGGGTGAGGAGACCCAGTACTTC
CDR3 protein: CASSRQGEETQYF
J gene: TRBJ2-5
V gene: TRBV19
clone size: NA
D gene: TRBD1

CDR3 DNA: TGTGCCAGCAGTAACCCCCAGGGTCTGAGTGAAAAACTGTTTTTT
CDR3 protein: CASSNPQGLSEKLFF
J gene: TRBJ1-4
V gene: TRBV28
clone size: NA
D gene: NA

CDR3 DNA: TGTGCCAGCAGCTCTAGCGGGGGAGCCTACGAGCAGTACTTC
CDR3 protein: CASSSSGGAYEQYF
J gene: TRBJ2-7
V gene: TRBV7-2
clone size: NA
D gene: TRBD2

CDR3 DNA: TGTGCCAGTAGTATGTGGTGGACAGGGGGCGCTCAAGGCTACACCTTC
CDR3 protein: CASSMWWTGGAQGYTF
J gene: TRBJ1-2
V gene: TRBV19
clone size: NA
D gene: TRBD1

CDR3 DNA: TGTGCCAGCAGCTTTTGGGACAGGGGGCCGAATCAGCCCCAGCATTTT
CDR3 protein: CASSFWDRGPNQPQHF
J gene: TRBJ1-5
V gene: TRBV7-9
clone size: few
D gene: TRBD1

CDR3 DNA: TGTGCCAGCAGCTTGGTTACAGGGGGCCTGTCAGATACGCAGTATTTT
CDR3 protein: CASSLVTGGLSDTQYF
J gene: TRBJ2-3
V gene: TRBV5-4
clone size: NA
D gene: TRBD1

CDR3 DNA: TGTGCCTGGGGGGACAGGGGAGATTCACCCCTCCACTTT
CDR3 protein: CAWGDRGDSPLHF
J gene: TRBJ1-6
V gene: TRBV30
clone size: NA
D gene: TRBD1

CDR3 DNA: TGTGCCAGCAGCCTAGAATGCCTAGCGGGGGACGAAAATCCCACAGATACGCAGTATTTT
CDR3 protein: CASSLECLAGDENPTDTQYF
J gene: TRBJ2-3
V gene: TRBV21-1
clone size: NA
D gene: NA

CDR3 DNA: TGTGCCAGCAGCCTGACAGGGGCGATGGACGAGCAGTACTTC
CDR3 protein: CASSLTGAMDEQYF
J gene: TRBJ2-7
V gene: TRBV7-6
clone size: once
D gene: TRBD1

CDR3 DNA: TGTGCCACCAGTGACCCGACGGGCGGGGGCTACACCTTC
CDR3 protein: CATSDPTGGGYTF
J gene: TRBJ1-2
V gene: TRBV24-1
clone size: NA
D gene: NA

CDR3 DNA: TGTGCCAGCTCGACAGGCTCCAAAGTCACTGAAGCTTTCTTT
CDR3 protein: CASSTGSKVTEAFF
J gene: TRBJ1-1
V gene: TRBV19
clone size: once
D gene: NA

CDR3 DNA: TGTGCCAGCTCACCAATGCCGTGGACAGTCGGGGAGACCCAGTACTTC
CDR3 protein: CASSPMPWTVGETQYF
J gene: TRBJ2-5
V gene: TRBV18
clone size: NA
D gene: NA

CDR3 DNA: TGCGCCAGCAGCTTTTCCTTAACGACTAGCTCGACCTACGAGCAGTACTTC
CDR3 protein: CASSFSLTTSSTYEQYF
J gene: TRBJ2-7
V gene: TRBV5-1
clone size: NA
D gene: TRBD2

CDR3 DNA: TGTGCCAGCAGCCGACTTAACCCAACGTTTAATGAGCAGTTCTTC
CDR3 protein: CASSRLNPTFNEQFF
J gene: TRBJ2-1
V gene: TRBV6-2/TRBV6-3
clone size: NA
D gene: NA

CDR3 DNA: TGTGCCAGCAGCCCAGGGACAGGGAGCACTGAAGCTTTCTTT
CDR3 protein: CASSPGTGSTEAFF
J gene: TRBJ1-1
V gene: TRBV5-4
clone size: NA
D gene: TRBD1

CDR3 DNA: TGTGCCAGCAGTAGGGCAGGGTCGACTAATGAAAAACTGTTTTTT
CDR3 protein: CASSRAGSTNEKLFF
J gene: TRBJ1-4
V gene: TRBV28
clone size: NA
D gene: NA

CDR3 DNA: TGTGCCAGCAGCCCCAATCCGGGACAGCCCCAGCATTTT
CDR3 protein: CASSPNPGQPQHF
J gene: TRBJ1-5
V gene: TRBV14
clone size: NA
D gene: NA

CDR3 DNA: TGCAGTGCTCAGGGTCAGCCCCAGCATTTT
CDR3 protein: CSAQGQPQHF
J gene: TRBJ1-5
V gene: TRBV20-1
clone size: NA
D gene: NA

CDR3 DNA: TGTGCCAGCAGCTCGTCAGGAGGCGGCTACACCTTC
CDR3 protein: CASSSSGGGYTF
J gene: TRBJ1-2
V gene: TRBV9
clone size: few
D gene: NA

CDR3 DNA: TGTGCCAGCAGCCCCTTTCCCGACATAGGGACAGCTACCTACGAGCAGTACTTC
CDR3 protein: CASSPFPDIGTATYEQYF
J gene: TRBJ2-7
V gene: TRBV2
clone size: few
D gene: TRBD1

CDR3 DNA: TGCAGCGTGGAGCGCCCCATGAACACTGAAGCTTTCTTT
CDR3 protein: CSVERPMNTEAFF
J gene: TRBJ1-1
V gene: TRBV29-1
clone size: NA
D gene: NA

CDR3 DNA: TGTGCCAGCAGGGAGGGGGCCAACACTGAAGCTTTCTTT
CDR3 protein: CASREGANTEAFF
J gene: TRBJ1-1
V gene: TRBV7-2
clone size: NA
D gene: TRBD1

CDR3 DNA: TGTGCCAGCAGGATAGGGAGGGAGGGTGGCTACACCTTC
CDR3 protein: CASRIGREGGYTF
J gene: TRBJ1-2
V gene: TRBV28
clone size: few
D gene: NA

CDR3 DNA: TGTGCCAGCAGCTTAACCGGAGTGCGGTCGTCCAGGGGAGACACTGAAGCTTTCTTT
CDR3 protein: CASSLTGVRSSRGDTEAFF
J gene: TRBJ1-1
V gene: TRBV7-9
clone size: NA
D gene: NA

CDR3 DNA: TGTGCCAGCAGGAGACGTGGGACAGACAATCAGCCCCAGCATTTT
CDR3 protein: CASRRRGTDNQPQHF
J gene: TRBJ1-5
V gene: TRBV6-5
clone size: few
D gene: TRBD1

CDR3 DNA: TGTGCCAGCAGTTTAGGACAGACCTACACAGATACGCAGTATTTT
CDR3 protein: CASSLGQTYTDTQYF
J gene: TRBJ2-3
V gene: TRBV27
clone size: NA
D gene: NA

CDR3 DNA: TGTGCCAGCAGCTTAGATTTGAGCGGGGGCACAGATACGCAGTATTTT
CDR3 protein: CASSLDLSGGTDTQYF
J gene: TRBJ2-3
V gene: TRBV11-2
clone size: NA
D gene: TRBD2

CDR3 DNA: TGTGCCAGCAGTACGCTAGCGGGGGGGTTCGGGAACACCGGGGAGCTGTTTTTT
CDR3 protein: CASSTLAGGFGNTGELFF
J gene: TRBJ2-2
V gene: TRBV28
clone size: NA
D gene: TRBD2

CDR3 DNA: TGTGCCAGCTCACTCACGGGACAGGGGCTAAACAATGAGCAGTTCTTC
CDR3 protein: CASSLTGQGLNNEQFF
J gene: TRBJ2-1
V gene: TRBV18
clone size: NA
D gene: TRBD1

CDR3 DNA: TGTGCCAGCTCACCACCCACAGGTTCATATGGCTACACCTTC
CDR3 protein: CASSPPTGSYGYTF
J gene: TRBJ1-2
V gene: TRBV18
clone size: NA
D gene: NA

CDR3 DNA: TGTGCCAGCAGGGCCCCAGGTAGCAATCAGCCCCAGCATTTT
CDR3 protein: CASRAPGSNQPQHF
J gene: TRBJ1-5
V gene: TRBV28
clone size: few
D gene: NA

CDR3 DNA: TGTGCCAGCAGTTACGATTGGGGTCAGGGGGCGAATGGCTACACCTTC
CDR3 protein: CASSYDWGQGANGYTF
J gene: TRBJ1-2
V gene: TRBV6-5
clone size: NA
D gene: TRBD1

CDR3 DNA: TGTGCCAGCAGCCAAGATGTACTGCCTACGAATTTT
CDR3 protein: CASSQDVLPTNF
J gene: TRBJ2-3
V gene: TRBV3-1/TRBV3-2
clone size: NA
D gene: NA

CDR3 DNA: TGTGCCATCAGTGGCCGGGACAGGGGCAATGAGCAGTTCTTC
CDR3 protein: CAISGRDRGNEQFF
J gene: TRBJ2-1
V gene: TRBV10-3
clone size: NA
D gene: TRBD1

CDR3 DNA: TGTGCCAGCAGCCGCCGGGACAGGGACTATGGCTACACCTTC
CDR3 protein: CASSRRDRDYGYTF
J gene: TRBJ1-2
V gene: TRBV7-2
clone size: NA
D gene: TRBD1

CDR3 DNA: TGTGCCAGCAGCTTAATAGCGGGGCAAGAGACCCAGTACTTC
CDR3 protein: CASSLIAGQETQYF
J gene: TRBJ2-5
V gene: TRBV7-8
clone size: NA
D gene: TRBD2

CDR3 DNA: TGTGCCAGCAGTGTTGTCCCCGCGGGGAGAATCGTGGCCACAGATACGCAGTATTTT
CDR3 protein: CASSVVPAGRIVATDTQYF
J gene: TRBJ2-3
V gene: TRBV2
clone size: once
D gene: NA

CDR3 DNA: TGTGCCAGCTCACCTGCTCAGGGAGGGTTTCAGCCCCAGCATTTT
CDR3 protein: CASSPAQGGFQPQHF
J gene: TRBJ1-5
V gene: TRBV18
clone size: once
D gene: NA

CDR3 DNA: TGTGCCTGGAGTGTACTCGACTCCTCCTACGGGGGGGAGCAGTACTTC
CDR3 protein: CAWSVLDSSYGGEQYF
J gene: TRBJ2-7
V gene: TRBV30
clone size: NA
D gene: TRBD2

CDR3 DNA: TGCGCCAGCAGCATTGGGACAGGTTCTAACTATGGCTACACCTTC
CDR3 protein: CASSIGTGSNYGYTF
J gene: TRBJ1-2
V gene: TRBV5-1
clone size: few
D gene: TRBD1

CDR3 DNA: TGTGCCAGCAGTTCGAAACAGGGGGCGACTTCACCCCTCCACTTT
CDR3 protein: CASSSKQGATSPLHF
J gene: TRBJ1-6
V gene: TRBV6-6
clone size: NA
D gene: TRBD1

CDR3 DNA: TGTGCCAGCAGCCCCAGACAGACTGAAAAACTGTTTTTT
CDR3 protein: CASSPRQTEKLFF
J gene: TRBJ1-4
V gene: TRBV7-2
clone size: NA
D gene: NA

CDR3 DNA: TGTGCCACCAGTGCTGGAGACAGGGGAGGCGAGCAGTTCTTC
CDR3 protein: CATSAGDRGGEQFF
J gene: TRBJ2-1
V gene: TRBV24-1
clone size: NA
D gene: TRBD1

CDR3 DNA: TGTGCCAGCAGCTTTGGGGGGGCAAGTGGAAACACCATATATTTT
CDR3 protein: CASSFGGASGNTIYF
J gene: TRBJ1-3
V gene: TRBV7-9
clone size: few
D gene: NA